This T cell receptor beta chain came from a study of cytomegalovirus exposure and HLA in healthy donors. As to this clone: The antigen remains unidentified.

13 Jbeta primers and 60 Vbeta primers were used for the PCR. Some clones are missing from TCRdb's copy, which holds only in-frame ones; the method was immunoSEQ multiplex PCR. The profile covers 99,000 or so clones, with 83% appearing a single time and approximately 6.1% taken by the ten largest. Study-level findings and limits: Later findings reportedly placed an Asian-associated ancestry cluster below the approximately 670-donor mean for N-insertions. Around 160 TCR beta chains were listed as cytomegalovirus-associated.

Germline assignment: CDR1 MNHEY and CDR2 SMNVEV (reference sequence). V lost 5 bases and J lost 5; bases outside the gene matches: 18. The CDR3 length is 19 residues. In nominal health when sampled, donors likely had unrecorded immune exposures nonetheless. The sequenced material came from PBMCs. The clonotype originates from a young man in good health and CMV-seronegative. The chain has TRBV27 and TRBJ2-1; TRBD2 aligns across 10 bases. The CDR3 bases are TGTGCCAGCAGTCCGGCCGGGACTAGCGAGCAGGTACTAGACAATGAGCAGTTCTTC. Translating it yields CASSPAGTSEQVLDNEQFF.